This T cell receptor (beta chain) was retrieved from a study of blood T cells in healthy people across ages. This clonotype was seen many times. The antigen remains unidentified. Then a second PCR, running roughly 7 to 11 cycles, was carried out with a sample-barcoded 5' primer and a J-beta primer mix. Each CDR3 protein is one row after TCRdb ran MiXCR on the 5' RACE reads. The sample gives hundreds of thousands of distinct CDR3 sequences, 55% to 70% of which show up once; about 20% is in the top ten. V shed 6 bases, J shed 5 bases, and the junction held 5 bases outside the gene matches. This CDR3 has 13 amino acids. Germline V gives CDR1 SQVTM, CDR2 ANQGSEA. Study-level points and caveats: The study found more naive CD4+ cells and higher diversity in long-lived than aged donors.

The J gene is TRBJ2-5, the V gene TRBV29-1, with 11 nucleotides matching TRBD2. The sequencing sample was made of blood. This clonotype was sampled from a man between 25 and 39 years old in good health. CDR3 DNA: TGCAGCGTACTAGCGGGAGTGGGGGAGACCCAGTACTTC. Translated, it gives CSVLAGVGETQYF.